This entry features one TCR beta chain sequence. Its antigen is still unknown. The record originates from a study of identical twins. Study findings and constraints: While abundant cord blood beta clonotypes carried fewer insertions, memory repertoires showed no such pattern.

TCRdb ran MiXCR on the 5' RACE reads and lists one entry per CDR3 protein. The sample includes 200,000 to 250,000 distinct CDR3 sequences, roughly 13% seen only once; the top ten take about 3.9%. The CDR3 covers 15 residues. V lost 8 bases, J lost 6 bases, and 14 bases stayed unmatched. The germline CDR1 and CDR2 sequences are WSHSY and SAAADI. The same data also went into a second study, on yellow fever vaccine responses in identical twins.

The clonotype originates from a woman aged 18-29 years in good health. The rearrangement links TRBV10-2 to TRBJ2-3; 7 bases map to TRBD2. The specimen sequenced was memory (CD45RO+) T cells sorted from blood. The CDR3 protein is CASRVTTSQWDTQYF. For the CDR3, the DNA is TGCGCCAGCCGTGTCACGACTAGCCAGTGGGATACGCAGTATTTT.